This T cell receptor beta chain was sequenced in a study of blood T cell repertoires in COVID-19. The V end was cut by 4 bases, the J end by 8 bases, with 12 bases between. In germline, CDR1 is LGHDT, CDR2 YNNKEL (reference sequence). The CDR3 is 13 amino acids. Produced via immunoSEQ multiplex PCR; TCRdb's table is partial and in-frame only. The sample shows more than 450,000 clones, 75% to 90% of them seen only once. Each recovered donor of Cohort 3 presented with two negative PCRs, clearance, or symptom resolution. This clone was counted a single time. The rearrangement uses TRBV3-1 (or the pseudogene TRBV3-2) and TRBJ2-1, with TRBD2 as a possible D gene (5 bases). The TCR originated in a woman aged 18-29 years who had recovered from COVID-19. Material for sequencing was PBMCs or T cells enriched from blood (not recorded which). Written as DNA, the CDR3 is TGTGCCAGCAGCCTCCGGGGAGCCGATGAGCAGTTCTTC. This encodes CASSLRGADEQFF.